These T cell receptor beta chains were read from a single sample in a study of T cell responses to AZD1222 COVID-19 vaccine. Assay used: immunoSEQ multiplex PCR; TCRdb lists only in-frame clones, some missing. The sample consists of 150,000 to 200,000 clones, under 95% of them appearing once. This specimen consisted of peripheral blood, obtained on day 0 of AZD1222 vaccination. These receptors came from an adult in good health. The CDR3 runs from the conserved cysteine through the conserved F or W. Fields, in order: V gene, clone size, J gene, D gene, CDR3 DNA, CDR3 protein. D genes are given only for firm matches. Some rows mark clone size as missing; the rest say once, few, many or name a class of expanded clone.

>TRBV15|.|TRBJ2-5|.
TGTGCCACCAGCAGAGATCCGGGGAGGCAAGAGACCCAGTACTTC
CATSRDPGRQETQYF
>TRBV5-1|.|TRBJ1-5|TRBD1
TGCGCCAGCAGCTTGGGGACAGGGAGGGAGCCCCAGCATTTT
CASSLGTGREPQHF
>TRBV2|.|TRBJ2-2|.
TGTGCCAGCAGGACATCGAACACCGGGGAGCTGTTTTTT
CASRTSNTGELFF
>TRBV6-5|.|TRBJ2-7|.
TGTGCCAGCAGTTCAGTGGGAGAGCAGTACTTC
CASSSVGEQYF
>TRBV4-1|.|TRBJ2-1|TRBD2
TGCGCCAGCAGCCAAGCCCGCGGGAGGAGCTCCTACAATGAGCAGTTCTTC
CASSQARGRSSYNEQFF
>TRBV7-9|.|TRBJ2-1|.
TGTGCCAGCTATGCTAGTCCCATCGAGCAGTTCTTC
CASYASPIEQFF
>TRBV18|.|TRBJ2-7|TRBD2
TGTGCCAGCTCCCTAGCGCTAGCGGGAGCCTACGAGCAGTACTTC
CASSLALAGAYEQYF
>TRBV3-1/TRBV3-2|.|TRBJ2-5|.
TGTGCCACTAACAGCGGATTCCAAGAGACCCAGTACTTC
CATNSGFQETQYF
>TRBV6-5|.|TRBJ1-6|.
TGTGCCAGCAGTCGGACGGAACTCAATTCACCCCTCCACTTT
CASSRTELNSPLHF
>TRBV10-2|.|TRBJ2-7|TRBD2
TGCGCCAGCAGAGGGGCGGGAGTAGACTACGAGCAGTACTTC
CASRGAGVDYEQYF
>TRBV7-9|.|TRBJ2-7|.
TGTGCCAGCAGCCCCGGCGGATTCGACGAGCAGTACTTC
CASSPGGFDEQYF
>TRBV20-1|.|TRBJ1-1|.
TGCAGTGCTAGTTGGACAACTAACACTGAAGCTTTCTTT
CSASWTTNTEAFF
>TRBV5-6|.|TRBJ2-7|TRBD2
TGTGCCAGCAGCTTGTGTGTGACTAGCGGAGGGCGGTGCGAGCAGTACTTC
CASSLCVTSGGRCEQYF
>TRBV5-1|.|TRBJ1-4|.
TGCGCCAGCGCAGCGCAAGCTAATGAAAAACTGTTTTTT
CASAAQANEKLFF
>TRBV7-3|.|TRBJ2-3|TRBD2
TGTGCCAGCAGCTTAGGACTAGCGGGAGGGAAGGCAGATACGCAGTATTTT
CASSLGLAGGKADTQYF
>TRBV28|.|TRBJ1-2|.
TGTGCCAGCAGTTTATTAATCCGGGCCTATGGCTACACCTTC
CASSLLIRAYGYTF
>TRBV5-6|.|TRBJ1-1|.
TGTGCCAGCAGCTTGGCGGGGACCTTGAACACTGAAGCTTTCTTT
CASSLAGTLNTEAFF
>TRBV18|.|TRBJ2-1|TRBD2
TGTGCCAGCTCACGAGGGGTAGCGGGAGGCGAAAGCTCCTACAATGAGCAGTTCTTC
CASSRGVAGGESSYNEQFF
>TRBV2|.|TRBJ2-7|TRBD2
TGTGCCAGCAGGAGGACTAGCGGGAGCTACGAGCAGTACTTC
CASRRTSGSYEQYF
>TRBV19|.|TRBJ2-1|.
TGTGCCAGTAGTATGGGGGGAGGGGGTGAGCAGTTCTTC
CASSMGGGGEQFF
>TRBV3-1/TRBV3-2|.|TRBJ1-6|.
TGTGCCAGCAGCCAAGATTCGGGTTCACCCCTCCACTTT
CASSQDSGSPLHF
>TRBV7-2|.|TRBJ1-5|.
TGTGCCAGCAGCTTGGACAGTAGCAATCAGCCCCAGCATTTT
CASSLDSSNQPQHF
>TRBV11-2|.|TRBJ2-3|.
TGTGCCAGCAGTCGTCTTAGCGGATATAGCACAGATACGCAGTATTTT
CASSRLSGYSTDTQYF
>TRBV7-6|.|TRBJ2-1|.
TGTGCCAGCAGCGGAAATGACCCTAGGGAGTTCTTC
CASSGNDPREFF
>TRBV7-3|.|TRBJ1-1|.
TGTGCCAGCAGCCCCGCTCCAGGAGGGCAGACTGAAGCTTTCTTT
CASSPAPGGQTEAFF
>TRBV10-1|.|TRBJ2-7|TRBD1
TGCGCCAGCAGTGCTGCGGGACAGGGGATCTACGAGCAGTACTTC
CASSAAGQGIYEQYF
>TRBV29-1|once|TRBJ2-7|TRBD1
TGCAGCGTTCAGGGACAGTCCTACGAGCAGTACTTC
CSVQGQSYEQYF
>TRBV14|.|TRBJ2-3|TRBD2
TGTGCCAGCAGCCAGGCTCGACTAGCGGGAAAAGATACGCAGTATTTT
CASSQARLAGKDTQYF
>TRBV5-4|.|TRBJ2-7|.
TGTGCCAGCAGTCCCGGGTGGGGGGTGGTCGAGCAGTACTTC
CASSPGWGVVEQYF
>TRBV28|.|TRBJ2-7|.
TGTGCCAGCAGTTTATTCCCCTACGAGCAGTACTTC
CASSLFPYEQYF
>TRBV28|.|TRBJ2-5|TRBD2
TGTGCCAGCAGTTTAGGACTAGCGGTAGTTGGCCAGTACTTC
CASSLGLAVVGQYF
>TRBV6-2/TRBV6-3|.|TRBJ2-1|.
TGTGCCAGCAGTTACTCTGGGCGGGACGACAATGAGCAGTTCTTC
CASSYSGRDDNEQFF
>TRBV29-1|.|TRBJ1-2|.
TGCAGCGTTGAAGTTGGGGCAGGCGTCTATGGCTACACCTTC
CSVEVGAGVYGYTF
>TRBV28|.|TRBJ1-6|TRBD1
TGTGCCAGCAGCCCCAACGACAGGGCAAGTTCACCCCTCCACTTT
CASSPNDRASSPLHF
>TRBV4-1|.|TRBJ1-2|.
TGCGCCAGCAGCCACCCCGAAAGTAACTATGGCTACACCTTC
CASSHPESNYGYTF
>TRBV11-2|.|TRBJ2-7|TRBD2
TGTGCCAGCAGCTTCCCATCTAGCGGGAGTACCTACGAGCAGTACTTC
CASSFPSSGSTYEQYF
>TRBV5-4|.|TRBJ1-1|TRBD1
TGTGCCAGCAGCTTGTCTCAGGGGGCGGTCGGGATTGAAGCTTTCTTT
CASSLSQGAVGIEAFF
>TRBV6-5|.|TRBJ2-7|.
TGTGCCAGCAGTTACTTAGGGCCTACCTACGAGCAGTACTTC
CASSYLGPTYEQYF
>TRBV30|.|TRBJ1-5|.
TGTGCCTGGACCTCCTGGCGGGGAGGCAATCAGCCCCAGCATTTT
CAWTSWRGGNQPQHF
>TRBV3-1/TRBV3-2|few|TRBJ1-1|TRBD1
TGTGCCAGCAGCCACCTCGGGACAGTAAACACTGAAGCTTTCTTT
CASSHLGTVNTEAFF
>TRBV7-8|.|TRBJ1-2|.
TGTGCCAGCAGCTTTGCCGGGTCCCGATTTAACTATGGCTACACCTTC
CASSFAGSRFNYGYTF
>TRBV10-3|.|TRBJ2-1|.
TGTGCCATCAGTGGACAGCACAATGAGCAGTTCTTC
CAISGQHNEQFF
>TRBV6-5|.|TRBJ2-5|.
TGTGCCAGCAGTTACGAGGGGACCCAGTACTTC
CASSYEGTQYF
>TRBV2|.|TRBJ1-6|.
TGTGCCAGCACCCCCATGGGCTCACCCCTCCACTTT
CASTPMGSPLHF
>TRBV9|.|TRBJ2-5|.
TGTGCCAGCAGCGCCTCGCGAGGGGGTTTCCAAGAGACCCAGTACTTC
CASSASRGGFQETQYF
>TRBV29-1|once|TRBJ1-2|TRBD1
TGCAGCGTTGAAGATCTGGAGGGGGCCCCTAACTATGGCTACACCTTC
CSVEDLEGAPNYGYTF
>TRBV28|.|TRBJ1-1|TRBD1
TGTGCCAGCAGGCAACAGGGGAATGAAGCTTTCTTT
CASRQQGNEAFF
>TRBV25-1|.|TRBJ2-3|TRBD1
TGTGCCAGCAGTGACGGACAGGGGGTAGGCGCGGATACGCAGTATTTT
CASSDGQGVGADTQYF
>TRBV19|.|TRBJ2-1|TRBD1
TGTGCCAGTAGTTCAGGGGGCGGGAACCGCTACAATGAGCAGTTCTTC
CASSSGGGNRYNEQFF
>TRBV7-9|.|TRBJ2-7|.
TGTGCCAGCAGCTCGACAGAGGGAGCCGAGCAGTACTTC
CASSSTEGAEQYF
>TRBV6-4|.|TRBJ2-3|.
TGTGCCAGCAGTGACAGAGGGTCCCCGAGTACAGATACGCAGTATTTT
CASSDRGSPSTDTQYF
>TRBV24-1|.|TRBJ2-1|.
TGTGCCACCAGTGATTTCTTTAGTGGGGCGAACGATGAGCAGTTCTTC
CATSDFFSGANDEQFF
>TRBV7-2|once|TRBJ2-3|.
TGTGCCAGCAGCCGTATGAGGGCCATCGCAGATACGCAGTATTTT
CASSRMRAIADTQYF
>TRBV7-6|.|TRBJ2-6|.
TGTGCCAGCAGCTTAGCAGGACCGATGTCATCCAACGTCCTGACTTTC
CASSLAGPMSSNVLTF
>TRBV18|.|TRBJ2-7|TRBD2
TGTGCCAGCTCACAGACTAGCGGGAGCTACGAGCAGTACTTC
CASSQTSGSYEQYF
>TRBV24-1|.|TRBJ2-2|.
TGTGCCACAGCCACCACCGGGGAGCTGTTTTTT
CATATTGELFF
>TRBV6-5|.|TRBJ2-5|TRBD2
TGTGCCAGCAAGCGGGACTCTTCGACCCAGTACTTC
CASKRDSSTQYF